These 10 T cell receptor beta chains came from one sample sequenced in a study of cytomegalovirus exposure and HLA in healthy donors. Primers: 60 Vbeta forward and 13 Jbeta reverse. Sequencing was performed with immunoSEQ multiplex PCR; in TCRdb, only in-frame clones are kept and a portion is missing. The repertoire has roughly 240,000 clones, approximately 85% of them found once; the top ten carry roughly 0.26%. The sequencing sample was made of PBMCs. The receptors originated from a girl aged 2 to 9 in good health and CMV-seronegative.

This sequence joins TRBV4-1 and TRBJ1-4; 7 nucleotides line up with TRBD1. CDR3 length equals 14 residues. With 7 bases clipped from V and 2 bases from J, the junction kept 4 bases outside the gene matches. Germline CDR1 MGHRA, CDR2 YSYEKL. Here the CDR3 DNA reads TGCGCCAGCAACAGGGGAGGTACTAATGAAAAACTGTTTTTT. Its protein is CASNRGGTNEKLFF.

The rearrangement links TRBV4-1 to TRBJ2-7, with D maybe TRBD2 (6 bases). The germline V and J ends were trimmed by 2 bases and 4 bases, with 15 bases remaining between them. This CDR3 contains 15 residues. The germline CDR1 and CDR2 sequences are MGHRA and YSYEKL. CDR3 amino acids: CASSQMIAVYYEQYF. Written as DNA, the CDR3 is TGCGCCAGCAGCCAAATGATAGCGGTATATTACGAGCAGTACTTC.

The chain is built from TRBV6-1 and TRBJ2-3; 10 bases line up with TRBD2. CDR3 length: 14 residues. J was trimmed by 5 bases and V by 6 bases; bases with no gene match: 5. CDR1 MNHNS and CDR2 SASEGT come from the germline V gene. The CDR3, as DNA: TGTGCCAGCAGGGTAGCGGGGGGAGGAGATACGCAGTATTTT. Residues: CASRVAGGGDTQYF.

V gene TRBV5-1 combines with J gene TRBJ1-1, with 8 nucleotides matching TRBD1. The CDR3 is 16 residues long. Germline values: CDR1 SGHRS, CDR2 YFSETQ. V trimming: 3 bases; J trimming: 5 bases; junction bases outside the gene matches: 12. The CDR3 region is CASSSRAGGQGTEAFF. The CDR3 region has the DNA TGCGCCAGCAGCTCGAGGGCAGGGGGCCAGGGAACTGAAGCTTTCTTT.

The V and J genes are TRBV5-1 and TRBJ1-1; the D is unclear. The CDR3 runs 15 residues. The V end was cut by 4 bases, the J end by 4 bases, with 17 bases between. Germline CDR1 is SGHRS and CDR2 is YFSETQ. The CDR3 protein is CASSLDPGGSTEAFF. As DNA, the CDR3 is TGCGCCAGCAGCCTGGATCCTGGAGGGAGCACTGAAGCTTTCTTT.

The CDR3 DNA is TGCAGCGTTTATGATAGCGGGAGGGCCGACAATGAGCAGTTCTTC. It is translated as CSVYDSGRADNEQFF. The V gene is TRBV29-1, the J gene TRBJ2-1, with TRBD2 identical over 11 bases. CDR1 SQVTM and CDR2 ANQGSEA come from the germline V gene. Trimming took 5 bases from V and 5 from J; bases not matched to a gene: 8. The CDR3 length is 15 residues.

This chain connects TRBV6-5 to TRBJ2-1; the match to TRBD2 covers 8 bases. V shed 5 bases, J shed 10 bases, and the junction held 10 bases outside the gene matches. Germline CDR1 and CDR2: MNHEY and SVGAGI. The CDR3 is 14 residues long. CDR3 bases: TGTGCCAGCAGTGTGGCGGGGGGCCCAGCCGAGCAGTTCTTC. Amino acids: CASSVAGGPAEQFF.

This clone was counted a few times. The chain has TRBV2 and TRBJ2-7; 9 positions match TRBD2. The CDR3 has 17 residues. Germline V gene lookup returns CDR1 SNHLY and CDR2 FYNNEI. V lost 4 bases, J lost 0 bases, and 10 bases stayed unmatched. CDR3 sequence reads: CASSVGQSGRRSYEQYF. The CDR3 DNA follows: TGTGCCAGCAGTGTAGGACAGAGCGGGAGGCGCTCCTACGAGCAGTACTTC.

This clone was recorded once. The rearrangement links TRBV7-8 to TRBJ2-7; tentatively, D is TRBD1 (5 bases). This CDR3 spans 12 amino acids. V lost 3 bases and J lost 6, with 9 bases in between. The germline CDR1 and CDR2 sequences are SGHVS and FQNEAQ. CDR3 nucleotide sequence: TGTGCCAGCAGCTTGGGCAGGGCCGAGCAGTACTTC. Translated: CASSLGRAEQYF.

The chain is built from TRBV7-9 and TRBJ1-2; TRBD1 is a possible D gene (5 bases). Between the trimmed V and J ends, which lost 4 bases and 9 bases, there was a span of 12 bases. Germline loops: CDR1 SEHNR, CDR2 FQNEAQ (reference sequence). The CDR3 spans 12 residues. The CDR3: CASSWGGYSYTF. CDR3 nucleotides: TGTGCCAGCAGCTGGGGGGGTTATAGCTACACCTTC.